The 30 T cell receptor beta chains listed next were all sequenced from one sample in a study of beta chain features in type 1 diabetes. Isolated RNA was reverse transcribed in full, so expressed TCRB transcripts were sequenced. Using immunoSEQ multiplex PCR, the repertoire was profiled, and TCRdb retains in-frame clones only, with some absent. Of roughly 500,000 clones in the sample, approximately 10% are singletons; the top ten hold approximately 0.05%. Sequencing was performed on naive CD4+ T cells from blood. These receptors were taken from a woman in her late teens or twenties in good health.

This clone came up a few times. This chain links TRBV18 with TRBJ2-5; D gene ambiguous. Germline V gene data show CDR1 as KGHSH and CDR2 as LQKENI. V was cut by 0 bases and J by 1 base, with 12 bases left in between. The CDR3 is made up of 16 amino acids. The CDR3 reads CASSPPQGGSQETQYF. The CDR3 DNA reads as TGTGCCAGCTCACCACCGCAAGGCGGAAGCCAAGAGACCCAGTACTTC.

The chain couples TRBV5-4 to TRBJ2-1; D is possibly TRBD1 (5 bases). The CDR3 is 15 residues long. Trimming removed 5 bases from V and 2 bases from J, with 14 bases in between. Germline V CDR1 and CDR2: SGHNT, YYREEE (reference sequence). CDR3 in DNA: TGTGCCAGCAGAAGGGGCCCTGCCACCTACAATGAGCAGTTCTTC. It encodes CASRRGPATYNEQFF.

V gene TRBV10-3 combines with J gene TRBJ2-7; 8 bases match TRBD2. The germline CDR1 and CDR2 sequences are ENHRY and SYGVKD. The CDR3 sequence is 13 residues long. The V gene end was trimmed by 9 bases and the J gene end by 1 base; junction bases not matched to a gene: 5. The CDR3 nucleotides are TGTGCCATAGGAGCGGGAGTATCCTACGAGCAGTACTTC. This translates into CAIGAGVSYEQYF.

This chain connects TRBV7-9 to TRBJ2-7, with D unresolved. V lost 4 bases to trimming and J lost 2 bases, with 12 bases between them. The CDR3 length is 14 residues. Germline V gene data show CDR1 as SEHNR and CDR2 as FQNEAQ (reference sequence). The DNA for the CDR3 is TGTGCCAGCAGCTCATCCAAGGGCGCCTACGAGCAGTACTTC. Residues: CASSSSKGAYEQYF.

The rearrangement joins TRBV28 to TRBJ2-2; D remains unclear. Germline V gives CDR1 MDHEN, CDR2 SYDVKM. Trimming left V 7 bases short and J 2 bases short, with 8 bases between. The length of the CDR3 is 13 residues. CDR3 residues: CASNGLNTGELFF. The CDR3, as DNA: TGTGCCAGCAACGGGTTAAACACCGGGGAGCTGTTTTTT.

This clone was recorded a few times. This sequence joins TRBV7-9 and TRBJ2-7, with D maybe TRBD1 (5 bases). The length of the CDR3 is 14 residues. Trimming left V 4 bases short and J 2 bases short, with 12 bases between. Germline V gene lookup returns CDR1 SEHNR and CDR2 FQNEAQ (reference sequence). The CDR3 reads CASSSGHITYEQYF. CDR3 sequence (DNA): TGTGCCAGCAGCTCTGGACATATCACCTACGAGCAGTACTTC.

The V and J genes are TRBV7-8 and TRBJ2-5; 7 bases line up with TRBD1. Germline CDR1 reads SGHVS; CDR2 reads FQNEAQ. The CDR3 runs 12 residues. Losses at the gene ends were 6 bases for V and 4 bases for J; bases not matched to a gene: 2. CDR3 in DNA: TGTGCCAGCAGACAGGGGTCAGAGACCCAGTACTTC. It specifies CASRQGSETQYF.

In its sample, this clone was seen a few times. The V call is TRBV9, the J call TRBJ2-3, with no clear D. There are 13 residues in the CDR3. Trimming left V 3 bases short and J 2 bases short, with 7 bases between. Germline V gene sequence: CDR1 SGDLS, CDR2 YYNGEE. In nucleotides, the CDR3 is TGTGCCAGCAGCGCCCCCCCCACAGATACGCAGTATTTT. Its translation is CASSAPPTDTQYF.

This clone was seen a handful of times. V gene TRBV9 combines with J gene TRBJ1-1; perhaps TRBD1 as D (6 bases). The germline V gene encodes CDR1 SGDLS and CDR2 YYNGEE. CDR3 length: 14 amino acids. V lost 3 bases and J 0 bases, leaving 9 bases between the germline ends. The CDR3 loop reads CASSATGLNTEAFF. As DNA, the CDR3 is TGTGCCAGCAGCGCCACAGGGTTGAACACTGAAGCTTTCTTT.

The gene calls are TRBV29-1 and TRBJ2-1, with 7 nucleotides matching TRBD1. Germline trimming cut 5 bases from V and 4 bases from J; bases unmatched to any gene: 8. The CDR3 contains 14 residues. The germline gives CDR1 SQVTM, CDR2 ANQGSEA. The CDR3 loop reads CSVTVGQAYNEQFF. The DNA for the CDR3 is TGCAGCGTTACGGTTGGACAGGCTTACAATGAGCAGTTCTTC.

Only a few counts were recorded for this clone. V usage is TRBV7-9 and J usage is TRBJ2-3; D gene unclear. Germline V lookup: CDR1 SEHNR, CDR2 FQNEAQ (reference sequence). V lost 3 bases and J 0 bases, leaving 7 bases between the germline ends. CDR3 length equals 14 residues. The CDR3 region is CASSLVWSTDTQYF. In nucleotides, the CDR3 is TGTGCCAGCAGCTTGGTGTGGAGCACAGATACGCAGTATTTT.

This clone has a handful of counts. V gene TRBV11-2 combines with J gene TRBJ1-2; no firm D call. Between the trimmed V and J ends, which lost 5 bases and 4 bases, there was a span of 14 bases. Per germline, CDR1 SGHAT and CDR2 FQNNGV. The CDR3 totals 14 residues. The DNA for the CDR3 is TGTGCCAGCAGCCCAGCATCCCGGGCCTATGGCTACACCTTC. It translates to CASSPASRAYGYTF. The full variable domain, rest sourced from reference TRBV11-2 and TRBJ1-2, is EAGVAQSPRYKIIEKRQSVAFWCNPISGHATLYWYQQILGQGPKLLIQFQNNGVVDDSQLPKDRFSAERLKGVDSTLKIQPAKLEDSAVYLCASSPASRAYGYTFGSGTRLTVV.

This clone came up a few times. The genes are TRBV6-6 and TRBJ2-1; D assignment may be TRBD1 or TRBD2 (5 bases each). V was trimmed by 6 bases and J by 1 base, leaving 10 bases between them. Germline V gene sequence: CDR1 MNHNY, CDR2 SVGAGI (reference sequence). CDR3 length: 14 residues. This chain's CDR3 is CASRWDGSYNEQFF. CDR3 DNA sequence: TGTGCCAGCAGATGGGACGGGTCCTACAATGAGCAGTTCTTC.

This sequence joins TRBV6-6 and TRBJ2-7; 8 positions match TRBD2. CDR3 size: 15 residues. Trimming at V came to 5 bases and at J to 4 bases, leaving 10 bases not matched to a gene. CDR1 and CDR2 (germline): MNHNY, SVGAGI (reference sequence). This chain's CDR3 is CASSPGRGVSYEQYF. The CDR3 nucleotides read TGTGCCAGCAGTCCCGGGAGGGGTGTTTCGTACGAGCAGTACTTC.

This chain uses TRBV5-1 with TRBJ1-1; D uncertain. From germline, CDR1 is SGHRS and CDR2 YFSETQ. There are 12 residues in the CDR3. V shed 3 bases and J shed 8 bases, with 11 bases lying between them. For the CDR3, the DNA is TGCGCCAGCAGCTCATACAGAAACGAAGCTTTCTTT. Protein product: CASSSYRNEAFF.

The J gene is TRBJ2-3, the V gene TRBV9; TRBD2 agrees at 9 bases. Unmatched junction bases numbered 5, after V lost 6 bases and J lost 3 bases. Germline V gene lookup returns CDR1 SGDLS and CDR2 YYNGEE. CDR3 length: 14 residues. CDR3 residues: CASTPGLATDTQYF. CDR3 in DNA: TGTGCCAGCACCCCGGGACTAGCAACAGATACGCAGTATTTT.

CDR3 amino acids: CASSLTGNLNTEAFF. In DNA form, the CDR3 reads TGCGCCAGCAGCTTGACAGGGAACCTGAACACTGAAGCTTTCTTT. V gene TRBV5-1 combines with J gene TRBJ1-1; D is possibly TRBD1 (6 bases). This CDR3 has 15 amino acids. Germline lookup yields CDR1 SGHRS and CDR2 YFSETQ. Trimming pared 1 base from V and 0 bases from J, leaving 10 bases between.

The V gene is TRBV30, the J gene TRBJ2-7; D unclear. CDR3 length equals 11 residues. In germline, CDR1 is GTSNPN, CDR2 SVGIG (reference sequence). Trimming removed 3 bases at V and 3 bases at J, with 6 bases between. The CDR3: CAWSLGYEQYV. CDR3 bases: TGTGCCTGGAGCCTCGGCTACGAGCAGTACGTC.

This clone turned up a few times. This sequence joins TRBV4-2 and TRBJ1-2, with D tentatively TRBD1 (5 bases). The CDR3 extends over 15 amino acids. Germline CDR1 and CDR2: LGHNA and YNFKEQ. Trimming left V 1 base short and J 4 bases short, with 13 bases between. The CDR3 sequence is CASSQAGGGGYGYTF. CDR3 DNA: TGTGCCAGCAGCCAAGCCGGCGGGGGAGGCTATGGCTACACCTTC.

This clone was seen a handful of times. The genes are TRBV18 and TRBJ2-7; 7 nucleotides align to TRBD1. The junction had 5 bases not matched to a gene; V was cut back by 4 bases and J by 5 bases. Germline V lookup: CDR1 KGHSH, CDR2 LQKENI. This CDR3 is 13 amino acids long. The DNA of the CDR3 is TGTGCCAGCTCACTAGACAGGGCGGACGAGCAGTACTTC. It translates to CASSLDRADEQYF.

CDR3 DNA: TGTGCCAGCACAGGGGGCTCCTACAATGAGCAGTTCTTC. It specifies CASTGGSYNEQFF. This sequence joins TRBV14 and TRBJ2-1; TRBD1 aligns across 7 bases. Germline V CDR1 and CDR2: SGHDN, FVKESK. CDR3 length equals 13 residues. J gave up 0 bases and V 7 bases, and 0 bases lay outside the gene matches. Full variable domain (outside the CDR3, taken from reference TRBV14 and TRBJ2-1): EAGVTQFPSHSVIEKGQTVTLRCDPISGHDNLYWYRRVMGKEIKFLLHFVKESKQDESGMPNNRFLAERTGGTYSTLKVQPAELEDSGVYFCASTGGSYNEQFFGPGTRLTVL.

V gene TRBV4-1 combines with J gene TRBJ1-2; D not certain. With 0 bases removed from V and 2 bases from J, the gap between germline ends came to 10 bases. Germline CDR1 MGHRA, CDR2 YSYEKL. The CDR3 is 15 residues long. The CDR3 bases are TGCGCCAGCAGCCAAGACGCGGACCGAAACTATGGCTACACCTTC. Translation: CASSQDADRNYGYTF.

The chain carries TRBV5-1 and TRBJ2-4; 9 bases agree with TRBD1. CDR3 length: 19 residues. Germline V lookup: CDR1 SGHRS, CDR2 YFSETQ. After removal of 0 bases from V and 0 bases from J, the junction contained 10 bases not matched to a gene. The CDR3 spells CASSLEPNRGPLAKNIQYF. CDR3 bases: TGCGCCAGCAGCTTGGAGCCAAACAGGGGGCCCTTAGCCAAAAACATTCAGTACTTC.

A word on this clone: Distinct nucleotide sequences in the sample also encode this CDR3. J is TRBJ2-4 and V is TRBV11-2, with D unresolved. Looked up from germline, CDR1 is SGHAT and CDR2 is FQNNGV. CDR3 size: 13 residues. V shed 6 bases and J shed 0 bases, with 6 bases lying between them. The CDR3 sequence: CASRGLAKNIQYF. CDR3 bases: TGTGCCAGCAGAGGGTTAGCCAAAAACATTCAGTACTTC.

The gene calls are TRBV5-1 and TRBJ2-1, with 8 bases matching TRBD1. J was trimmed by 8 bases and V by 6 bases; bases with no gene match: 13. Germline V gene data show CDR1 as SGHRS and CDR2 as YFSETQ. This CDR3 contains 15 residues. This CDR3 is CASTNLWQGADEQFF. In nucleotides, the CDR3 is TGCGCCAGCACCAACCTCTGGCAGGGGGCGGATGAGCAGTTCTTC.

Notes on this clone: Different DNA sequences within this sample yield the same CDR3. The chain couples TRBV5-1 to TRBJ2-5, with a weak D call TRBD1 (6 bases). Germline V gives CDR1 SGHRS, CDR2 YFSETQ. There are 14 residues in the CDR3. V lost 4 bases and J lost 1, with 11 bases in between. The CDR3 loop reads CASSPGQSQETQYF. The CDR3 nucleotides are TGCGCCAGCAGCCCCGGACAGAGCCAAGAGACCCAGTACTTC.

This clone came up a few times. V gene TRBV9 combines with J gene TRBJ2-3; D is perhaps TRBD2 (6 bases). Germline V gene sequence: CDR1 SGDLS, CDR2 YYNGEE. The CDR3 runs 17 residues. V was pared by 3 bases and J by 0 bases, with 17 bases between. CDR3 sequence (DNA): TGTGCCAGCAGCGCCTTGCACGGGAGAATGAGCACAGATACGCAGTATTTT. It translates to CASSALHGRMSTDTQYF.

The CDR3 coding sequence is TGCGCCAGCAGCTTGGTGGCAGGGTTAGATTCCGGGGAGCTGTTTTTT. It is translated as CASSLVAGLDSGELFF. The rearrangement joins TRBV5-1 to TRBJ2-2; perhaps TRBD1 as D (5 bases). V lost 0 bases and J lost 6, with 15 bases in between. Germline assignment: CDR1 SGHRS and CDR2 YFSETQ. The CDR3 is made up of 16 amino acids.

The V call is TRBV5-4, the J call TRBJ2-3; D is unresolved. V lost 0 bases and J 0 bases, leaving 11 bases between the germline ends. Germline CDR1 reads SGHNT; CDR2 reads YYREEE (reference sequence). The CDR3 totals 16 residues. CDR3 amino acids: CASSLGGGASTDTQYF. CDR3 nucleotides: TGTGCCAGCAGCTTGGGGGGTGGCGCTAGCACAGATACGCAGTATTTT.

The V and J genes are TRBV25-1 and TRBJ1-4, with D hard to call. The CDR3 loop spans 13 amino acids. Trimming removed 3 bases from V and 10 bases from J, with 12 bases in between. Looked up from germline, CDR1 is MGHDK and CDR2 is SYGVNS. CDR3 sequence (DNA): TGTGCCAGCAGTGACTCCCGGCGAGGAAAACTGTTTTTT. Its protein product is CASSDSRRGKLFF.